These T cell receptor beta chains were read from a single sample in a study of human T cells and chemical hapten exposure. From the 5' RACE reads, TCRdb called clonotypes with MiXCR, one entry per CDR3 protein. The table has more than 60,000 distinct CDR3 sequences, about 16% seen once. These receptors were collected from a female donor in good health. Both conserved end residues are part of each CDR3. D genes are given only for firm matches. Not all rows give a size; the values are once, few, many and, for expanded clones, a class.

cdr3_length j_call v_call d_call clone_size cdr3_nt cdr3_aa
15 TRBJ1-4 TRBV14 . few TGTGCCAGCAGCCAAGTCCCGGGTATTAATGAAAAACTGTTTTTT CASSQVPGINEKLFF
13 TRBJ2-1 TRBV6-5 TRBD2 few TGTGCCAGCACCGGACTAGCGGGAGGGATCCAGTTCTTC CASTGLAGGIQFF
13 TRBJ2-5 TRBV20-1 TRBD1 . TGCAGTGCTAGAAGGACAGGGGTAGAGACCCAGTACTTC CSARRTGVETQYF
14 TRBJ1-6 TRBV3-1 TRBD1 . TGTGCCAGCAGCGTCGGGACAGAGTCAACACCCCTCCACTTT CASSVGTESTPLHF
14 TRBJ2-3 TRBV5-1 TRBD2 . TGCGCCAGCAGCCTGACTAGCGGTACAGATACGCAGTATTTT CASSLTSGTDTQYF
14 TRBJ2-7 TRBV12-3/TRBV12-4 TRBD2 . TGTGCCAGCAGTTGGCGGGAGAGGTTATCCGAGCAGTACTTC CASSWRERLSEQYF
14 TRBJ1-5 TRBV7-2 TRBD1 few TGTGCCAGCAGCCCTGACAGGGATGGGCGGCCCCAGCATTTT CASSPDRDGRPQHF
16 TRBJ2-1 TRBV28 TRBD1 once TGTGCCAGCAGTTTATACGGGACAGGGGCTTACAATGGGCAGTTCTTC CASSLYGTGAYNGQFF
13 TRBJ1-1 TRBV12-3/TRBV12-4 . . TGTGCCAGCAGTTTATATCGGGACATCGAAGCTTTCTTT CASSLYRDIEAFF
12 TRBJ2-7 TRBV30 . . TGTGCCTGGAGTACAGCCTCCTACGAGCAGTACTTC CAWSTASYEQYF
16 TRBJ1-1 TRBV5-1 TRBD1 . TGCGCCAGCAAGGTGACAGGGGGCGAGGTAGGCACTGAAGCTTTCTTT CASKVTGGEVGTEAFF
15 TRBJ2-7 TRBV7-2 TRBD2 few TGTGCCAGCAGCTCCGGACTAGCTCGGCAACACGAGCAGTACTTC CASSSGLARQHEQYF
15 TRBJ2-1 TRBV6-2/TRBV6-3 . . TGTGCCAGCAGTCCACTAGCAGGGGAAGCCAATGAGCAGTTCTTC CASSPLAGEANEQFF
17 TRBJ2-5 TRBV4-1 TRBD2 few TGCGCCAGCAGCCAAAGACTAGCGGGAGGGCCGAGAGAGACCCAGTACTTC CASSQRLAGGPRETQYF
15 TRBJ2-3 TRBV3-1 . . TGTGCCAGCAGCCAGGGCTATTCAGGGCTCGATACGCAGTATTTT CASSQGYSGLDTQYF
15 TRBJ1-6 TRBV27 . . TGTGCCAGCAGTGAGAACCGGGCCTCCAATTCACCCCTCCACTTT CASSENRASNSPLHF
14 TRBJ2-1 TRBV12-3/TRBV12-4 . few TGTGCCAGCAGTTCCGGGGACCTCTACAATGAGCAGTTCTTC CASSSGDLYNEQFF
13 TRBJ1-5 TRBV18 . . TGTGCCAGCTCACCCGCAGGGGATCAGCCCCAGCATTTT CASSPAGDQPQHF
13 TRBJ1-1 TRBV19 . . TGTGCCAGTAGTATTTCGGGTCCCAATCAAGCTTTCTTT CASSISGPNQAFF
15 TRBJ1-5 TRBV2 . . TGTGCCAGCAGTGGAACACAGTATAGCAATCAGCCCCAGCATTTT CASSGTQYSNQPQHF
13 TRBJ1-5 TRBV7-9 . . TGTGCCAGCAGCCCCGGCGGATCTCAGCCCCAGCATTTT CASSPGGSQPQHF
14 TRBJ2-3 TRBV5-1 TRBD1 . TGCGCCAGCAGCCCCCGACAGGGTCCAGATACGCAGTATTTT CASSPRQGPDTQYF
16 TRBJ2-1 TRBV4-3 TRBD2 . TGCGCCAGCAGCCAACGGACTAGCGGGGTTTACAATGAGCAGTTCTTC CASSQRTSGVYNEQFF
12 TRBJ2-7 TRBV5-6 TRBD2 many TGTGCCAGCAGCCCGGGGGGTTACGAGCAGTACTTC CASSPGGYEQYF
16 TRBJ2-2 TRBV11-2 . . TGTGCCAGCAGCCCCACGACTAGTTTGAACACCGGGGAGCTGTTTTTT CASSPTTSLNTGELFF
14 TRBJ2-1 TRBV5-1 . . TGCGCCAGCAGCTTGGAAGCTAGCAGCTCAAGGGAGTTCTTC CASSLEASSSREFF
15 TRBJ2-2 TRBV18 . few TGTGCCAGCTCACCACCGGCGGGGTGGACCGGGGAGCTGTTTTTT CASSPPAGWTGELFF
17 TRBJ2-1 TRBV4-2 . few TGTGCCAGCAGCCAAGATCGGGACCAGAGCTCCTACAATGAGCAGTTCTTC CASSQDRDQSSYNEQFF
15 TRBJ1-1 TRBV18 . few TGTGCCAGCTCACCACTGGGGGATCTCGACACTGAAGCTTTCTTT CASSPLGDLDTEAFF